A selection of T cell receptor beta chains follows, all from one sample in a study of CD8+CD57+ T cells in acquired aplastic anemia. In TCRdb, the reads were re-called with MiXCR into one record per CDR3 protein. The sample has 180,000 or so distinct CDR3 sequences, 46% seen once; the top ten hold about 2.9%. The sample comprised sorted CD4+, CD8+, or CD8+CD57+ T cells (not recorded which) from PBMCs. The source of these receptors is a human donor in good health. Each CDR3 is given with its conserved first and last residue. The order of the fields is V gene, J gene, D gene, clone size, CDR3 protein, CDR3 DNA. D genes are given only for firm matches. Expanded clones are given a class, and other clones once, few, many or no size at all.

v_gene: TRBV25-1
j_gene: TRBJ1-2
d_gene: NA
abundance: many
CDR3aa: CASSEFSGWESSYGYTF
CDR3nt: TGTGCCAGCAGTGAATTTTCCGGCTGGGAAAGTTCCTATGGCTACACCTTC

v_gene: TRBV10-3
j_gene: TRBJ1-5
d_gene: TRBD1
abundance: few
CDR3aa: CAISELRTGAGNQPQHF
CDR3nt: TGTGCCATCAGTGAACTTAGGACAGGGGCAGGGAATCAGCCCCAGCATTTT

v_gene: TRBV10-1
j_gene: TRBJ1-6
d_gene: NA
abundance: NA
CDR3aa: CASSEIHNSPLHF
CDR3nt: TGCGCCAGCAGTGAGATCCATAATTCACCCCTCCACTTT

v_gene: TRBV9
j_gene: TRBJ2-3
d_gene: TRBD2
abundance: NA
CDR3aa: CASSVEGGTDTQYF
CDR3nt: TGTGCCAGCAGCGTAGAGGGAGGGACAGATACGCAGTATTTT

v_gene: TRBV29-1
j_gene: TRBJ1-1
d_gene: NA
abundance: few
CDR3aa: CSVGDAASEAFF
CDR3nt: TGCAGCGTTGGGGATGCGGCGAGTGAAGCTTTCTTT

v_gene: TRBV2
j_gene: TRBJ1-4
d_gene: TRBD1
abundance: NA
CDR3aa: CASSLWGTGAEKLFF
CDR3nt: TGTGCCAGCAGTTTATGGGGGACAGGGGCTGAAAAACTGTTTTTT

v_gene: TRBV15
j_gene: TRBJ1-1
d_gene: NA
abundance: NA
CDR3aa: CAIGGILNTEAFF
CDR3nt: TGTGCCATCGGAGGGATTTTGAACACTGAAGCTTTCTTT

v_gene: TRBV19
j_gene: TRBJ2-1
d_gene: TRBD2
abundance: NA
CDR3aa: CASSSLAGGKEQFF
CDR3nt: TGTGCCAGTAGTTCGTTAGCGGGAGGTAAAGAGCAGTTCTTC

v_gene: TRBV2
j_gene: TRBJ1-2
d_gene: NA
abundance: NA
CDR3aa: CASSASRDTNYGYTF
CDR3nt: TGTGCCAGCAGTGCTTCCCGGGACACCAACTATGGCTACACCTTC

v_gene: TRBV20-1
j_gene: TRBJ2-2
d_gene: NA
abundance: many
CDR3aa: CSARDGQRNTGELFF
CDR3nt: TGCAGTGCTAGAGATGGCCAGCGGAACACCGGGGAGCTGTTTTTT

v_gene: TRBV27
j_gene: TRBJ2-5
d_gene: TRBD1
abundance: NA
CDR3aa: CASSATGGPETQYF
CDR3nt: TGTGCCAGCAGTGCAACAGGGGGCCCGGAGACCCAGTACTTC

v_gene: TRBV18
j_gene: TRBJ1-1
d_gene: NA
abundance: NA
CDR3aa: CASSPGGFTEAFF
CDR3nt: TGTGCCAGCTCACCGGGGGGGTTTACTGAAGCTTTCTTT